This T cell receptor (beta chain) was sequenced for a study of blood T cell repertoires in COVID-19. The wider study: Researchers got acute and convalescent COVID-19 samples from the United States, Italy and Spain. T cells, B-cell-depleted T cells, or PBMCs supplied cDNA or gDNA.

Sequencing was performed with immunoSEQ multiplex PCR; in TCRdb, only in-frame clones are kept and a portion is missing. The sample has a few hundred thousand clones; 84% are singletons. Participant-reported clinical history was the basis for cohort assignment. Cohort 3 recovery required two negative PCRs, clearance, or symptom resolution. The receptor's source is a woman aged 40-49 years who had recovered from COVID-19. Sequencing was done on a sample of PBMCs or T cells enriched from blood (not recorded which).

CDR3 in amino acids: CASSQGGAYNEQFF. CDR3 nucleotides: TGTGCCAGCAGCCAAGGGGGAGCCTACAATGAGCAGTTCTTC. The chain carries TRBV9 and TRBJ2-1, with a possible D match to TRBD1 (6 bases). V was shortened by 4 bases and J by 2 bases, with 10 bases between the two germline ends. Germline CDR1 and CDR2: SGDLS and YYNGEE. The CDR3 runs to 14 residues.